The sequence of this T cell receptor beta chain was determined in a study of CD8 T cells in ankylosing spondylitis. Study outcomes and limitations: Within matched ankylosing spondylitis synovial fluid, disease-linked clones were reportedly significantly enriched. With a CD8+ phenotype, disease-linked clones were relatively rare in peripheral blood.

This clonotype has a count of ten or more. The antigen remains undetermined. The CDR3 is 15 residues long. The J segment lost 2 bases and the V segment lost 4 bases, leaving 7 bases of the junction unmatched. Germline CDR1 is SGHTA and CDR2 is FQGNSA. By quantitative 5'-RACE with molecular barcodes, the TCR beta libraries were made. TCRdb re-called the 5' RACE reads with MiXCR, one entry per CDR3 protein. The data contain approximately 130,000 distinct CDR3 sequences, approximately 10% of them singletons. This sequence joins TRBV7-2 and TRBJ1-2; 7 positions match TRBD1. Sequenced sample: blood, either unsorted or a sorted T cell fraction (not recorded which). The receptor was derived from a male donor with ankylosing spondylitis or in good health (not recorded which). CDR3 in amino acids: CASSSSGTDNYGYTF. CDR3 sequence (DNA): TGTGCCAGCAGCTCCTCAGGGACAGACAACTATGGCTACACCTTC.